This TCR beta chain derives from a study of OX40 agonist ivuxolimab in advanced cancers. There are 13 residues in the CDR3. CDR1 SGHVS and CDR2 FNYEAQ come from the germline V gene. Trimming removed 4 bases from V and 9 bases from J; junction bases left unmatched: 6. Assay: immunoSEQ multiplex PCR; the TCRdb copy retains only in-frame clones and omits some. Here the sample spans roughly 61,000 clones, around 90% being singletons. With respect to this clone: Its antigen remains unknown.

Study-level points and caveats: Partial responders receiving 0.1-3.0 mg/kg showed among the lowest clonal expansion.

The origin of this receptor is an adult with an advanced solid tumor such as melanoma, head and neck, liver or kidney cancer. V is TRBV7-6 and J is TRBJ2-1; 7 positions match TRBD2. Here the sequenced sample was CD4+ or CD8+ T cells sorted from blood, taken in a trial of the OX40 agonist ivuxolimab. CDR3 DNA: TGTGCCAGCAGCTCCGGACTAGATATTGAGCAGTTCTTC. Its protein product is CASSSGLDIEQFF.